Given below is one T cell receptor beta chain in context. Other nucleotide sequences in the sample specify the same CDR3. The data belong to a study of blood T cell repertoires in COVID-19. On the study more broadly: Both acute and convalescent COVID-19 samples were obtained from the United States, Italy and Spain.

Produced via immunoSEQ multiplex PCR; TCRdb's table is partial and in-frame only. The sample includes approximately 110,000 clones, about 75% of them seen just once. Material for sequencing was peripheral blood. The clonotype originates from a man of 80 years or more with acute or convalescent COVID-19.

Here the CDR3 reads CASSVGGYEQYF. Here the CDR3 DNA reads TGTGCCAGCTCGGTGGGGGGCTACGAGCAGTACTTC. The chain recombines TRBV2 with TRBJ2-7; a weak D match, TRBD2 (6 bases). CDR3 size: 12 residues. The V end was cut by 8 bases, the J end by 3 bases, with 11 bases between. Germline V lookup: CDR1 SNHLY, CDR2 FYNNEI. Based on the CDR3 plus reference TRBV2 and TRBJ2-7, the full variable domain is EPEVTQTPSHQVTQMGQEVILRCVPISNHLYFYWYRQILGQKVEFLVSFYNNEISEKSEIFDDQFSVERPDGSNFTLKIRSTKLEDSAMYFCASSVGGYEQYFGPGTRLTVT.